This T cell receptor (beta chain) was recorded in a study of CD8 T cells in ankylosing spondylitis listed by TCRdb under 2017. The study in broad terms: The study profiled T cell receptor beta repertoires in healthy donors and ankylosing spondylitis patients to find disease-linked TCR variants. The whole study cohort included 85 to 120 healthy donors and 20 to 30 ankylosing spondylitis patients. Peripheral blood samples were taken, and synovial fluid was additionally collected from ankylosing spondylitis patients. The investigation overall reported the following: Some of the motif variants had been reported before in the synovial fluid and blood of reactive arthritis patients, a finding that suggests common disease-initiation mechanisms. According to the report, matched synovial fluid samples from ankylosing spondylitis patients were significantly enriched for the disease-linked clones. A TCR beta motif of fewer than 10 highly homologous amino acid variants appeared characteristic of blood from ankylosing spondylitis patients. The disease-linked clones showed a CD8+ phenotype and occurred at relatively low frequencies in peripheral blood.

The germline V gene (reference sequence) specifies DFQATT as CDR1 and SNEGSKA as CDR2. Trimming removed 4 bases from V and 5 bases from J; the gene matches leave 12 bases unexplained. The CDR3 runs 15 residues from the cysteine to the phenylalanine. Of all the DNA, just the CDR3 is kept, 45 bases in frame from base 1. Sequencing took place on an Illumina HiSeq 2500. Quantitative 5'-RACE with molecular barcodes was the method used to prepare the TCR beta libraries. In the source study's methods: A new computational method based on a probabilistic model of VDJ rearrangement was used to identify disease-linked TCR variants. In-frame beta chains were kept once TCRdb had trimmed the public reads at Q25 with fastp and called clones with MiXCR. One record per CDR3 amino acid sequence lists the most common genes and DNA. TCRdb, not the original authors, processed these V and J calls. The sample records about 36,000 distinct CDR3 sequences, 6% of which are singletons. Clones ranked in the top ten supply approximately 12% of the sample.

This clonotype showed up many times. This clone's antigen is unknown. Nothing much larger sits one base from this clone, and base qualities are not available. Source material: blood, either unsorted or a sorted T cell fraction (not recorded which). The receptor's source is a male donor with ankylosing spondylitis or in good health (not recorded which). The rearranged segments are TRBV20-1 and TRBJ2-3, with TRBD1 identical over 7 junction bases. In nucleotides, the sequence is TGCAGTGCTAAGACAGGGTCGAGCGCTGTAGATACGCAGTATTTT. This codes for CSAKTGSSAVDTQYF.